Listed here are 30 T cell receptor beta chains from one sample, sequenced in a study of cytomegalovirus exposure and HLA in healthy donors. A multiplex PCR was run with 60 Vbeta primers and 13 Jbeta primers. Assay used: immunoSEQ multiplex PCR; TCRdb lists only in-frame clones, some missing. The sample shows 200,000 to 300,000 clones, 82% of them seen only once. Material for sequencing was PBMCs. The origin of the receptors is a woman in her thirties or forties in good health and CMV-seropositive.

Regarding this clone: An end of the junction differs from the germline gene, which may be a read error. The chain employs TRBV12-5 and TRBJ1-3; 9 nucleotides align to TRBD1. Germline CDR1 and CDR2: LGHNT and FRNRAP. The CDR3 has 18 residues. CDR3 loop: CASGLVRDREGSGSTIYF. The CDR3 DNA follows: TGTGCTAGTGGTTTGGTCCGGGACAGGGAAGGCTCTGGAAGCACCATATATTTT.

In this sample, this clone turned up once. The chain has TRBV6-5 and TRBJ1-5; D not certain. The germline V gene has CDR1 MNHEY and CDR2 SVGAGI. Trimming removed 0 bases at V and 6 bases at J, with 12 bases between. The length of the CDR3 is 15 residues. Here the CDR3 DNA reads TGTGCCAGCAGTTACTCGCGGGGTAACGGTCAGCCCCAGCATTTT. The encoded protein is CASSYSRGNGQPQHF.

The chain joins TRBV10-3 to TRBJ2-1; D uncertain. The V gene lost 0 bases and the J gene lost 10 bases, with 10 bases spanning the gap. CDR3 length: 13 amino acids. CDR1 ENHRY and CDR2 SYGVKD come from the germline V gene. CDR3: CAISESGVYEQFF. The CDR3 bases are TGTGCCATCAGTGAGTCGGGCGTATACGAGCAGTTCTTC.

J is TRBJ2-7 and V is TRBV11-2, with 9 bases fitting TRBD2. This CDR3 has 14 residues. V lost 0 bases, J lost 9 bases, and 6 bases stayed unmatched. Germline loops: CDR1 SGHAT, CDR2 FQNNGV. The chain's CDR3 is CASSLDRLAAWQYF. CDR3 nucleotides: TGTGCCAGCAGCTTAGACAGACTAGCGGCTTGGCAGTACTTC.

This rearrangement joins TRBV30 to TRBJ2-7; TRBD1 matches at 7 bases. This CDR3 has 14 amino acids. The V segment lost 5 bases and the J segment 5 bases; nucleotides outside the gene matches: 12. CDR1 is GTSNPN, CDR2 SVGIG, per germline (reference sequence). DNA for the CDR3: TGTGCCTGGGGCCCCGACAGGGTGGGCAACGAGCAGTACTTC. This codes for CAWGPDRVGNEQYF.

The table lists this clone with a few counts. The chain links TRBV5-1 to TRBJ2-7, with D possibly matching TRBD1 (7 bases). From germline, CDR1 is SGHRS and CDR2 YFSETQ. V was cut by 4 bases and J by 4 bases, with 12 bases left in between. This CDR3 has 13 amino acids. CDR3 coding DNA: TGCGCCAGCAGCCCCAGGGGGGAATACGAGCAGTACTTC. This translates into CASSPRGEYEQYF.

The rearrangement joins TRBV5-1 to TRBJ1-1, with D uncertain. Germline loops: CDR1 SGHRS, CDR2 YFSETQ. The CDR3 is 14 residues long. The ends were cut back, 1 base at V and 1 base at J, with 8 bases in the middle. CDR3 amino acids: CASSLQVENTEAFF. The CDR3 DNA reads TGCGCCAGCAGCTTGCAGGTTGAGAACACTGAAGCTTTCTTT.

This clone was seen only once. The rearrangement joins TRBV13 to TRBJ2-7; maybe TRBD2 (6 bases). In germline, CDR1 is PRHDT, CDR2 FYEKMQ (reference sequence). This CDR3 comprises 14 residues. V lost 1 base, J lost 4 bases, and 11 bases lay in between. Here the CDR3 DNA reads TGTGCCAGCAGCTTAGAGGCGGGATCTTACGAGCAGTACTTC. Amino acids: CASSLEAGSYEQYF.

This clone came up once. The rearrangement joins TRBV2 to TRBJ1-5; TRBD1 agrees at 9 bases. CDR3 length: 14 amino acids. Germline CDR1 is SNHLY and CDR2 is FYNNEI. The ends lost 4 bases at V and 7 bases at J; junction bases unmatched: 5. The chain's CDR3 is CASSGNRGQQPQHF. For the CDR3, the DNA is TGTGCCAGCAGTGGGAACAGGGGGCAGCAGCCCCAGCATTTT.

V usage is TRBV5-1 and J usage is TRBJ2-3; 10 bases are shared with TRBD2. Germline assignment: CDR1 SGHRS and CDR2 YFSETQ. Losses at the gene ends were 0 bases for V and 2 bases for J; bases not matched to a gene: 3. The CDR3 loop spans 16 amino acids. CDR3 nucleotide sequence: TGCGCCAGCAGCTTGGAACTAGCGGGGTCCACAGATACGCAGTATTTT. Protein sequence: CASSLELAGSTDTQYF.

The V gene is TRBV9, the J gene TRBJ2-7; 9 bases match TRBD2. This CDR3 is built from 16 residues. Germline V CDR1 and CDR2: SGDLS, YYNGEE. With V trimmed by 0 bases and J by 2 bases, 6 bases remained unmatched. In DNA, the CDR3 is TGTGCCAGCAGCGTAGCTGCTAGCGGGGCTACCTACGAGCAGTACTTC. It yields the protein CASSVAASGATYEQYF.

The chain carries TRBV6-1 and TRBJ2-7; possibly TRBD1 for D (6 bases). The CDR3 covers 13 residues. The ends were cut back, 5 bases at V and 6 bases at J, with 14 bases in the middle. Germline V gene data show CDR1 as MNHNS and CDR2 as SASEGT. The CDR3 DNA is TGTGCCAGCAGTTGGACGGACAGAGCCGAGCAGTACTTC. Protein sequence: CASSWTDRAEQYF.

The J gene is TRBJ2-7, the V gene TRBV4-3, with TRBD1 identical over 7 bases. V was pared by 4 bases and J by 5 bases, with 11 bases of the junction left unmatched. Looked up from germline, CDR1 is LGHNA and CDR2 is YSLEER. This CDR3 region has 15 residues. CDR3 nucleotide sequence: TGCGCCAGCAGCCCTAGGGGGCATGGGGGAAACGAGCAGTACTTC. It translates to CASSPRGHGGNEQYF.

The V call is TRBV6-4, the J call TRBJ2-1; unclear D gene. Trimming pared 0 bases from V and 5 bases from J, leaving 8 bases between. The CDR3 totals 14 residues. Germline CDR1 reads MRHNA; CDR2 reads SNTAGT. DNA of the CDR3: TGTGCCAGCAGTGACTCGCCGCAGAACAATGAGCAGTTCTTC. Translating it yields CASSDSPQNNEQFF.

The chain links TRBV20-1 to TRBJ1-1, with D uncertain. Per the germline V gene, CDR1 is DFQATT and CDR2 is SNEGSKA (reference sequence). The V gene lost 0 bases and the J gene lost 8 bases, with 7 bases spanning the gap. The CDR3 runs 11 residues. The CDR3 nucleotides read TGCAGTGCTAGAGATCTCTACGAAGCTTTCTTT. Protein sequence: CSARDLYEAFF.

The chain employs TRBV7-2 and TRBJ2-5; a weak D match, TRBD2 (6 bases). Trimming cost V 5 bases and J 2 bases, with 15 bases left between them. CDR1 is SGHTA and CDR2 is FQGNSA in the germline V gene. The CDR3 length is 15 residues. The DNA for the CDR3 is TGTGCCAGCAGCCCCCCCGGGGGTTGGCAAGAGACCCAGTACTTC. This translates into CASSPPGGWQETQYF.

The V gene is TRBV27, the J gene TRBJ2-5, with D possibly TRBD2 on 5 matching bases. Germline CDR1 MNHEY, CDR2 SMNVEV (reference sequence). The CDR3 is 15 amino acids. V dropped 5 bases and J dropped 0 bases, with 13 bases sitting between them. CDR3 DNA sequence: TGTGCCAGCAGTCGGACTCTCCCAAACCAAGAGACCCAGTACTTC. Protein sequence: CASSRTLPNQETQYF.

The chain carries TRBV5-1 and TRBJ2-3; D remains unclear. Germline CDR1 is SGHRS and CDR2 is YFSETQ. The V gene lost 2 bases and the J gene lost 4 bases, with 14 bases spanning the gap. This CDR3 region has 15 residues. The CDR3 is CASSFPSPTPDTQYF. The DNA for the CDR3 is TGCGCCAGCAGCTTCCCTAGTCCCACCCCAGATACGCAGTATTTT.

V usage is TRBV2 and J usage is TRBJ2-7; TRBD2 aligns across 7 bases. Germline CDR1 reads SNHLY; CDR2 reads FYNNEI. The CDR3 is 14 residues long. V trimming: 0 bases; J trimming: 2 bases; junction bases outside the gene matches: 1. The CDR3 region is CASSEAGLTYEQYF. CDR3 DNA: TGTGCCAGCAGTGAAGCGGGACTAACCTACGAGCAGTACTTC.

The V and J genes are TRBV7-9 and TRBJ2-5, with TRBD2 matching 8 bases. The DNA end is more similar to TRBJ2-7, so the J call may be wrong. CDR1 and CDR2 from the germline V gene are SEHNR and FQNEAQ (reference sequence). The CDR3 length is 14 residues. The CDR3 region is CASATQRERYEQYF. The CDR3 bases are TGTGCCAGCGCCACTCAGCGGGAGAGGTACGAGCAGTACTTC.

The CDR3 here is CASSLAGASNEQFF. The CDR3 nucleotides are TGTGCCAGCAGCTTAGCGGGAGCTAGCAATGAGCAGTTCTTC. The chain recombines TRBV7-2 with TRBJ2-1; possibly TRBD2 for D (5 bases). Germline V gives CDR1 SGHTA, CDR2 FQGNSA. This CDR3 comprises 14 residues. V dropped 0 bases and J dropped 6 bases, with 9 bases sitting between them.

There are a few counts of this clone. The V gene is TRBV10-3, the J gene TRBJ1-2, with D uncertain. The CDR3 is made up of 11 amino acids. V was clipped by 7 bases and J by 6 bases, with 9 bases between them. Germline lookup yields CDR1 ENHRY and CDR2 SYGVKD. CDR3 sequence: CAINEAHGYTF. The CDR3 nucleotides read TGTGCCATCAATGAAGCCCATGGCTACACCTTC.

The chain recombines TRBV19 with TRBJ1-5; 8 bases are shared with TRBD1. J gave up 5 bases and V 5 bases, and 2 bases lay outside the gene matches. This CDR3 region has 13 residues. The germline gives CDR1 LNHDA, CDR2 SQIVND (reference sequence). In nucleotides, the CDR3 is TGTGCCAGTAGTTACAGGGGGGATCAGCCCCAGCATTTT. It is translated as CASSYRGDQPQHF.

The rearrangement uses TRBV19 and TRBJ2-5; the match to TRBD2 covers 9 bases. The CDR3 consists of 14 residues. Germline loops: CDR1 LNHDA, CDR2 SQIVND (reference sequence). V lost 3 bases to trimming and J lost 5 bases; unmatched junction nucleotides: 4. The CDR3 sequence: CASSILAGWETQYF. The CDR3 DNA follows: TGTGCCAGTAGTATCCTAGCGGGGTGGGAGACCCAGTACTTC.

This chain joins TRBV7-2 and TRBJ1-5, with TRBD1 identical over 7 bases. Germline CDR1 is SGHTA and CDR2 is FQGNSA. This CDR3 is 16 amino acids long. With V trimmed by 5 bases and J by 0 bases, 7 bases remained unmatched. The CDR3 DNA follows: TGTGCCAGCAGCAGCCGACAGGGCGATAGCAATCAGCCCCAGCATTTT. Protein: CASSSRQGDSNQPQHF. The full variable domain, with the rest looked up from reference TRBV7-2 and TRBJ1-5, is GAGVSQSPSNKVTEKGKDVELRCDPISGHTALYWYRQSLGQGLEFLIYFQGNSAPDKSGLPSDRFSAERTGGSVSTLTIQRTQQEDSAVYLCASSSRQGDSNQPQHFGDGTRLSIL.

The chain joins TRBV28 to TRBJ2-1; tentative D call: TRBD2 (5 bases). Germline lookup yields CDR1 MDHEN and CDR2 SYDVKM. This CDR3 spans 13 amino acids. Trimming removed 6 bases from V and 9 bases from J, with 15 bases in between. CDR3 DNA: TGTGCCAGCAGCCCTCGGGATTTGATTGAGCAGTTCTTC. It specifies CASSPRDLIEQFF.

The gene calls are TRBV7-2 and TRBJ2-5, with 12 bases identical to TRBD2. Per the germline V gene, CDR1 is SGHTA and CDR2 is FQGNSA. The V and J ends lost 5 bases and 5 bases, in that order; junction bases with no gene match: 6. The CDR3 is 15 amino acids. The CDR3 nucleotides are TGTGCCAGCAGCCCCCGGACTAGCGGGGTCGAGACCCAGTACTTC. Translated: CASSPRTSGVETQYF.

This rearrangement joins TRBV7-2 to TRBJ1-5, with D unresolved. Deletions cut 4 bases from V and 2 bases from J, with 12 bases between. Germline CDR1 is SGHTA and CDR2 is FQGNSA. The CDR3 is 15 residues long. The CDR3: CASSSGLVGNQPQHF. The CDR3, as DNA: TGTGCCAGCAGCTCCGGGTTAGTCGGCAATCAGCCCCAGCATTTT.

V and J are TRBV10-1 and TRBJ1-4; D unresolved. This CDR3 has 14 amino acids. Trimming took off 3 bases at V and 7 bases at J, with 12 bases between the two ends. Germline assignment: CDR1 WNHNN and CDR2 SYGVQD (reference sequence). CDR3 loop: CASSDRRVREKLFF. DNA of the CDR3: TGCGCCAGCAGTGATCGGCGGGTTCGTGAAAAACTGTTTTTT.

The genes are TRBV10-1 and TRBJ2-1, with D possibly being TRBD2 (5 bases). The CDR3 runs 14 residues. Trimming left V 6 bases short and J 8 bases short, with 17 bases between. Germline loops: CDR1 WNHNN, CDR2 SYGVQD (reference sequence). The CDR3 DNA reads as TGCGCCAGCAGCCCGAAACTAGAGACCCATGAGCAGTTCTTC. It encodes CASSPKLETHEQFF.